This TCR beta chain was retrieved from a study of control samples from healthy donors and cancer patients (dated by TCRdb to the early 2020s). On this clone itself: What antigen it recognizes has not been identified. Per-nucleotide qualities are absent, and no much larger clonotype sits a single base away.

The CDR3 sequence holds 14 residues, the cysteine and phenylalanine included. The only DNA kept is the CDR3, 42 bases in frame from the first base. Here V drops 0 bases and J drops 3 bases, and the junction holds 1 base not matched to any gene. In the germline V gene (reference sequence), CDR1 corresponds to SGHNT and CDR2 to YYREEE. The method was the immunoSEQ multiplex PCR assay. The clones in this table, taken by TCRdb from immuneACCESS, are in-frame only. Not every clone is retained; where verified, under half of the shortfall comes from an unresolved V gene, and the cause of the rest is unknown. Across this sample there are tens of thousands of clones, with about 92% seen only once. The ten top clones hold around 0.78% of the sample.

The receptor chain draws on TRBV5-4 and TRBJ2-7; 9 middle bases align to TRBD1. The TCR sequence derives from a man younger than 40 with colorectal cancer. The source material was PBMCs. The nucleotide sequence is given as TGTGCCAGCAGCTTGGAGACAGGGGGCTACGAGCAGTACTTC. Protein translation: CASSLETGGYEQYF. With the portions outside the CDR3 filled from the reference TRBV5-4 and TRBJ2-7 genes, the complete variable region becomes ETGVTQSPTHLIKTRGQQVTLRCSSQSGHNTVSWYQQALGQGPQFIFQYYREEENGRGNFPPRFSGLQFPNYSSELNVNALELDDSALYLCASSLETGGYEQYFGPGTRLTVT.